This T cell receptor beta chain emerged from a study of cytomegalovirus exposure and HLA in healthy donors (dated by TCRdb to about 2017). About the study as a whole: In an earlier analysis of about 560 of the donors, 276 Gb of sequence data and 117 million unique TCR beta sequences from roughly 200 million T cells were reported. HLA typing covered class I and class II loci at four-digit resolution. To predict cytomegalovirus infection status, the study combined high-throughput TCR immunosequencing, statistical association of individual TCRs with disease status, and machine learning. To study patterns of TCR occurrence, a later analysis re-analyzed previously published TCR beta repertoires from around 700 donors and added high-resolution HLA genotyping. The study was designed to test whether signatures of past pathogen exposure could be identified by cataloging public T cell receptors. Across around 400 genotyped donors of the cohort, an average of 235,054 unique TCR beta nucleotide sequences per donor were sequenced, and roughly a sixth of those sequences were non-productive. In an earlier analysis of roughly 580 of the donors, high-throughput TCR beta sequencing was used to judge whether each TCR beta V gene segment behaved as functional or pseudogenic. A later genetic analysis used genome-wide SNP genotypes for 398 of the 666 donors, treating that subset as a discovery cohort. Using immunosequencing, the study profiled T cell repertoires from 640 or so subjects and related those repertoires to cytomegalovirus serostatus. Along with the approximately 700-subject first cohort, a separate validation cohort of over a hundred different subjects was used. Rather than drawing on any new phenotypic data, the later analysis identified candidate immune exposures from TCR beta sequences and the way those sequences occurred across donors. An early release covering 550 to 650 HLA-typed donors comprised 250 to 350 gigabases of sequencing data and tens of millions of unique TCR sequences. Among the roughly 400 genotyped donors, around 81% belonged to the genetic ancestry cluster associated with self-reported Caucasian donors. Donor age, sex, ethnicity and CMV serostatus were collected together with the repertoire data. Four to six DR-DQ haplotypes were handled as single units for association and clustering, since linkage in the cohort was strong. The number of donors typed differed by locus, with 629-630 for A, B, C, DRB1 and DQB1, roughly 520 for DQA1, under 610 for DPA1, and 450 to 480 for DPB1. All discovery cohort repertoires had been generated on a single sequencing platform. Study-wide conclusions, independent of this receptor: Presence/absence analyses assumed roughly uniform sequencing depth across donors, an assumption that may not hold. According to a later genetic analysis, donors in an Asian-associated ancestry cluster had fewer N-insertions in productive TCRs than the approximately 700-donor mean. In this cohort, only TCR beta chains were sequenced, and detectable features were limited by the absence of alpha or paired-chain data. Cytomegalovirus status was reported to be diagnosed by the classifier with high specificity and sensitivity in both the original and validation cohorts. The only immune exposure information available for the cohort was CMV serostatus. In a later analysis, the rate of TCR association differed among HLA loci, with DRB1 alleles having the most associated TCRs and HLA-C alleles having the fewest. While some public TCRs were present in many individuals, most TCR sequences turned up only very rarely across donors. When HLA alleles, especially DR and DQ, strongly co-occurred, TCR associations were difficult to assign to individual alleles. A further reported finding was that TCR beta sequences accurately predicted the HLA-A and HLA-B alleles for most subjects in the first cohort. Several of the top co-occurrence clusters appeared to be linked to parvovirus B19, influenza, CMV and Epstein-Barr virus, according to a later analysis. A cluster of highly shared sequence variants was judged likely to be a technical artifact of the sequencing pipeline. According to the authors, the approach could potentially be generalized to other disease states and immunological phenotypes. In a later analysis, HLA-associated TCR beta chains were found to be more clonally expanded and to have lower generation probabilities than equally common non-associated chains. Because the 87-base-pair reads could not distinguish some IMGT-functional V segments, including TRBV6-2 and TRBV6-3, those segments were excluded. Correlated functional status among segregating V segments might be attributable to linkage disequilibrium, but an unknown experimental factor could not be ruled out. The study gave a list of about 160 TCR beta chains associated with cytomegalovirus. A few of the identified cytomegalovirus-associated TCR beta chains were confirmed in vitro to be specific for cytomegalovirus antigens. In an earlier analysis of 587 of the donors, most TCR beta V segments were observed in productive rearrangements about 90% or about 30% of the time, broadly matching IMGT annotations. HLA typing was unavailable for some donors at each locus, so association tests used only the typed subset. In a later analysis, most CMV-associated TCR beta chains were found to appear HLA-restricted, with HLA associations seemingly driven largely by CMV exposure. In a later analysis, 15,000 to 20,000 TCR beta sequences were associated with specific HLA alleles at a false discovery rate of 0.05. An association between a missense DCLRE1C variant and V-gene and J-gene trimming of TCR beta chains was found in a later genetic analysis and replicated in an independent cohort. Because counts were too low, approximately 15 rarely observed V segments, including chromosome 9 orphons, were excluded from the earlier analysis of under 650 of the donors.

A remark on this clone: Its antigen is still unknown. Qualities for individual bases were not recorded, and no much larger clone is one base off.

The cohort was made up of roughly 670 healthy bone marrow donors. At the time of sampling, every cohort member was nominally healthy, though immune exposures that went unrecorded were likely present. The donor tested CMV seropositive, placing the donor among the 250 to 300 seropositive members of the cohort. Each donor provided a peripheral blood sample, and peripheral blood mononuclear cells were used for TCR beta sequencing. The Qiagen DNeasy Blood Extraction Kit was used to extract genomic DNA from the blood cell samples. The CDR3 spans 13 residues, from the cysteine through the phenylalanine. Only the CDR3 DNA is retained, 39 bases long and in frame from the first base. The junction carries 11 bases between V and J, which are trimmed by 10 bases and 2 bases respectively. CDR1 and CDR2 are read off the germline V gene as MDHEN and SYDVKM. Libraries were constructed by the immunoSEQ multiplex PCR assay. For the multiplex PCR, a mixture combining 60 forward primers for TCR Vbeta segments and 13 reverse primers for TCR Jbeta segments was used. Amplification of the CDR3 region of rearranged TCR beta genes was performed with a multiplex PCR assay on genomic DNA. The Illumina HiSeq System was used to sequence the amplified TCR beta libraries as 87-base-pair reads. In the paper's pipeline: A later analysis tallied roughly 78 million unique TCR beta chains across the 666 repertoires, and some 10 million of those chains were shared by two or more donors. To remove PCR and sequencing errors, raw reads were error-corrected and collapsed into unique sequences using a nearest-neighbor algorithm that merged closely related sequences. CDR3 sequences were aligned to IMGT reference sequences to assign V, D and J gene segments. For a sequence to be retained, a match of at least six nucleotides was required to both a V gene segment and a J gene segment. A rearrangement was called productive if the CDR3 had no stop codons and remained in frame with V and J, and every other rearrangement was called non-productive. Following IMGT convention, CDR3 was defined as the stretch from the second conserved V-encoded cysteine up to the conserved J-encoded phenylalanine. The earlier analysis of 500 to 750 of the donors excluded any sequence lacking an unambiguous match to a single V gene segment. An earlier analysis of about 600 of the donors called V segments functional above 56.7% productive rearrangements and segregating when the between-donor standard deviation exceeded 5%. A statistical classification framework was built for diagnosing cytomegalovirus status from the catalog of TCR beta chain sequences. In a later analysis, TCR nucleotide sequences were compared against IMGT/GENE-DB human TR gene sequences so that V and J genes could be assigned. The TCRdist pipeline was used in a later analysis to assign CDR3 sequences and most-parsimonious VDJ recombination scenarios. A later analysis defined each TCR beta chain by its CDR3 amino acid sequence plus V-gene family, and excluded reads lacking a unique V-gene family. As a way to deal with suspected cross-contamination and a sequencing artifact, a later analysis dropped roughly 600 nucleotide sequences that were highly shared and had low generation probability. A later analysis calculated a clonal expansion index for each public chain from normalized within-repertoire ranks of inferred template counts. Generation probabilities in a later analysis came from a VDJ recombination model fitted to out-of-frame rearrangements, and those results were checked against IGoR. A later analysis scored TCR-TCR, TCR-HLA and TCR-CMV co-occurrence with hypergeometric tests, applying a repertoire-size bias correction to TCR pairs. A later analysis estimated false discovery rates by permuting HLA or CMV assignments 20 times. In a later analysis, co-occurring TCRs were grouped with DBSCAN, and TCRdist sequence similarity was added when clustering was performed within HLA-allele-positive subsets. Repertoires with fewer than 30,000 or more than 120,000 public chains were left out of co-occurrence clustering, as were five repertoires with anomalous nucleotide sharing. Not all clones reach the TCRdb copy of this immuneACCESS table, which keeps in-frame sequences only. Checked studies attribute under half of the gap to unresolved V genes and leave the rest unexplained. D and trimming were read from the DNA, whereas the V and J calls and clone size are those reported in that table. For this sample there are more than 95,000 clones; roughly 80% appear just once. The top ten clones comprise 6% to 8% of the sample.

The TCR sequence derives from a man aged 30 to 39 in good health and CMV-seropositive. The sample comprised PBMCs. The sequence is built from TRBV28 and TRBJ2-2; TRBD1 is a possible D gene, resting on 6 matching bases. CDR3 reads: CATEGTNTGELFF. The nucleotides read TGTGCCACCGAAGGGACAAACACCGGGGAGCTGTTTTTT.